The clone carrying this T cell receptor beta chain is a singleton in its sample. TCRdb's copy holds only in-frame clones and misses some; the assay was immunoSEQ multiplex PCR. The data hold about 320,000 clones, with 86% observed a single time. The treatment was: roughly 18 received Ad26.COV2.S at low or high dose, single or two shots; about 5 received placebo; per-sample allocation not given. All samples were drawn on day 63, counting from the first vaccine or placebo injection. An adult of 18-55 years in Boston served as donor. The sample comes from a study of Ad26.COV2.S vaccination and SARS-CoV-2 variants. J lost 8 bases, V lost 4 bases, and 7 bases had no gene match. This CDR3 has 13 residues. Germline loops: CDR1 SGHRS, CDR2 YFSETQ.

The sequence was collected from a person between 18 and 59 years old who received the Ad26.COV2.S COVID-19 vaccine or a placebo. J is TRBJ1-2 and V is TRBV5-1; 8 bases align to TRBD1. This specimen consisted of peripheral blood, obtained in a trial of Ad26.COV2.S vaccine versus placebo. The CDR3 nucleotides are TGCGCCAGCAGCACAGGGGGAACGGGCGGCTACACCTTC. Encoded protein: CASSTGGTGGYTF.